The entry that follows covers one TCR beta chain sequence. This clonotype has more than one count but fewer than ten. The antigen it recognizes is unknown. Base qualities are missing; no much larger clone stands one base away. This sample stems from a study of T-cell memory formation after mild COVID-19 (dated by TCRdb to about 2021). In the study overall: TCR sequence clusters from the two donors were largely donor specific. Two young, previously healthy adult volunteers, one female and one male, were included in the cohort. In a couple of donors, T-cell clones that expanded and contracted after mild COVID-19 were tracked by sequencing TCRalpha and TCRbeta repertoires over time. Overall results and qualifications from the work: Only a couple of mild cases were covered in the study, and larger cohorts including severe cases with pre-infection samples were considered necessary. The second-wave clones that peaked on day 37 were not confirmed to be SARS-CoV-2 specific. Clones contracting from day 15 to 85 had balanced CD4/CD8 phenotypes, while a second wave expanding from day 15 to 37 was biased towards CD4+. Contracting CD4+ clones appeared mostly in the CM and EM memory subsets, whereas CD8+ clones were enriched in EMRA. Some responding clones were found in pre-infection memory, which suggests that pre-existing cross-reactive memory T cells took part in the SARS-CoV-2 response.

The instrument given in TCRdb is Illumina NovaSeq 6000. cDNA libraries for TCRalpha and TCRbeta were prepared by 5'RACE using constant-segment primers, with sample barcodes and unique molecular identifiers added. Trizol reagent was used to extract RNA from every sample. Libraries were amplified in two PCR steps, with a second sample barcode and Illumina TruSeq adapters added in the second step. Sequencing of libraries was performed on an Illumina NovaSeq with 2 x 150 bp paired-end reads. As for the original processing: Demultiplexing of reads and collapsing into UMI-guided consensus sequences were performed with migec v1.2.7. Using mixcr v2.1.11, UMI consensuses were aligned to TRA and TRB V and J templates and then assembled into clonotypes. Expanded or contracted clonotypes were those called significant by both edgeR and NoisET, with noise models trained on biological replicates. For edgeR calls, the thresholds were a false discovery rate-adjusted p below 0.01 and a log2 fold-change of 1. As an exploratory analysis of dynamics, max-normalized trajectories of the 1000 most abundant clonotypes were examined with PCA combined with hierarchical clustering. Separately sequenced CD4+ and CD8+ repertoires were used to assign a CD4 or CD8 phenotype to each responding clone. Using fastp trimming at Q25 and MiXCR clonotype assembly, TCRdb reanalyzed the public sequencing data and kept in-frame beta chains. For every CDR3 protein sequence, its rows merge into one entry that carries the most common genes and DNA. TCRdb's processing, not the authors', yielded these V and J calls. The sample yields approximately 560,000 distinct CDR3 sequences; roughly 17% were counted once. The ten largest clones add up to 8.1% of the sample.

There are 18 amino acids in the CDR3, from cysteine to phenylalanine inclusive. Solely the CDR3 DNA is kept, with 54 bases framed from the first base. The germline V gene supplies CDR1 SGDLS and CDR2 YYNGEE. V ends up 4 bases short and J 1 base short, with an unmatched junction base count of 6. Ficoll-Paque density gradient centrifugation was used to isolate PBMCs. This TCR was sampled from an adult woman who had mild COVID-19 (a few samples of this study predate the infection). The sample titles of this study are shuffled in the database, so cell type and time point are left out; the donor was told from shared clones. The rearrangement joined TRBV9 to TRBJ2-1; TRBD2 matches 15 bases in the middle. The specimen sequenced was PBMCs or a T cell subset sorted from them (not recorded which). Read as DNA, the sequence is TGTGCCAGCAGCACAGGACTAGCGGGAGGGGTTTCCTACAATGAGCAGTTCTTC. It encodes CASSTGLAGGVSYNEQFF.